The T cell receptor (beta chain) described here comes from a study of shared clonotypes between healthy human individuals. Study in general: Plates per donor: three CD4 naive, three CD4 memory, two CD8 naive, one CD8 memory.

Unmatched junction bases numbered 13, after V lost 3 bases and J lost 0 bases. The CDR3 covers 19 residues. Germline V CDR1 and CDR2: SEHNR, FQNEAQ (reference sequence). Naive CD8 cells comprised CD45RO-negative, CCR7-positively selected cells, excluding terminally differentiated effector memory CD45RA+ cells. Measured with immunoSEQ multiplex PCR; TCRdb has only the in-frame clones, and not every one. The sample contains some 2.1 million clones, 85% to 95% of which appear only once. The clonotype comes from a man aged 18 to 35 in good health. Some clones in this sample may be carry-over from other donors' samples. The gene calls are TRBV7-9 and TRBJ2-5, with 10 positions matching TRBD2. Sequencing was done on a sample of naive CD8+ T cells from PBMCs. The CDR3, as DNA: TGTGCCAGCAGCTTGGCTGGGGGCGGACTAGCGGAGTACCAAGAGACCCAGTACTTC. Translation gives CASSLAGGGLAEYQETQYF.